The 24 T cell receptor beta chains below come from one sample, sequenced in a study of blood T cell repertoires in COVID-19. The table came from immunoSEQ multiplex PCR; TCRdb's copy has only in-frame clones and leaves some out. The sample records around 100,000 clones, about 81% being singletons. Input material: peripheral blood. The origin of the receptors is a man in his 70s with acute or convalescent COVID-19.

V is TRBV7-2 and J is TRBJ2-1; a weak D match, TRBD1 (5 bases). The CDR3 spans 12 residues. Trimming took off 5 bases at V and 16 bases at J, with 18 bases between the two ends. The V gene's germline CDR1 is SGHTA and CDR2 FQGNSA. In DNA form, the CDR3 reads TGTGCCAGCAGCCAGGACAAACGCAAACTATTCTTC. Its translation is CASSQDKRKLFF.

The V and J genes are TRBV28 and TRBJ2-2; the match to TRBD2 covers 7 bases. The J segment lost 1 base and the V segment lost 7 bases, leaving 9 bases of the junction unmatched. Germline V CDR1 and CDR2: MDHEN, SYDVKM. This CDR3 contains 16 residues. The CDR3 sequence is CASTIGASGNTGELFF. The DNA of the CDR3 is TGTGCCAGCACCATAGGGGCTAGCGGGAACACCGGGGAGCTGTTTTTT.

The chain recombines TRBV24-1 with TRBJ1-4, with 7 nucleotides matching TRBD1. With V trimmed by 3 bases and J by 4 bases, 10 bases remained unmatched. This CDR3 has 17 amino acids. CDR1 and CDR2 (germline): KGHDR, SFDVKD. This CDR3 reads CATSDRQGVVVNEKLFF. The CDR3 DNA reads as TGTGCCACCAGTGATAGACAGGGTGTAGTCGTTAATGAAAAACTGTTTTTT.

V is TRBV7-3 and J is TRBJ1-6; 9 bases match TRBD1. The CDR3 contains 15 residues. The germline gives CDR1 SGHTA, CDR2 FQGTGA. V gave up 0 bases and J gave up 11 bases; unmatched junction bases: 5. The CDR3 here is CASSLTGQGGPPLHF. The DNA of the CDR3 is TGTGCCAGCAGCTTAACGGGACAGGGTGGCCCACCCCTCCACTTT.

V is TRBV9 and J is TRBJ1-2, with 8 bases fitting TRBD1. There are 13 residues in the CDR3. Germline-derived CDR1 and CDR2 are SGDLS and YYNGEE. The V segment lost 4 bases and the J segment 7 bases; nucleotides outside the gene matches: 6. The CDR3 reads CASSTRTGSGYTF. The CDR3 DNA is TGTGCCAGCAGCACCCGGACAGGGTCTGGCTACACCTTC.

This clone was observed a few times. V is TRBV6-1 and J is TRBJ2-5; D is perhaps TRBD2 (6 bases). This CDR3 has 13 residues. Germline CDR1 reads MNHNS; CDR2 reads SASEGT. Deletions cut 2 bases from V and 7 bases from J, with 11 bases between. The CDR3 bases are TGTGCCAGCAGTGAAATAGAGGAGGGGACCCAGTACTTC. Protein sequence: CASSEIEEGTQYF.

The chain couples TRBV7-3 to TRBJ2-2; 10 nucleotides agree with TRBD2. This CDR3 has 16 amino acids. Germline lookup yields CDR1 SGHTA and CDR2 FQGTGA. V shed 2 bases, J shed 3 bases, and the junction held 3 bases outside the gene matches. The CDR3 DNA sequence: TGTGCCAGCAGCTTATCTAGCGGGAGCGACACCGGGGAGCTGTTTTTT. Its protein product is CASSLSSGSDTGELFF.

This chain's CDR3 is CASSYNDRANTEAFF. CDR3 coding DNA: TGTGCCAGCAGTTACAATGACAGGGCCAACACTGAAGCTTTCTTT. The J gene is TRBJ1-1, the V gene TRBV6-6; 7 bases agree with TRBD1. This CDR3 region has 15 residues. The V gene's germline CDR1 is MNHNY and CDR2 SVGAGI (reference sequence). The ends lost 2 bases at V and 2 bases at J; junction bases unmatched: 5.

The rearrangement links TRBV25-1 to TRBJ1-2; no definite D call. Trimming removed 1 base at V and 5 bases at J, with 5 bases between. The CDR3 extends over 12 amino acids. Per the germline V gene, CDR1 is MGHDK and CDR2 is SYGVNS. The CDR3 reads CASSESVYGYTF. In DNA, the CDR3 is TGTGCCAGCAGTGAATCCGTATATGGCTACACCTTC.

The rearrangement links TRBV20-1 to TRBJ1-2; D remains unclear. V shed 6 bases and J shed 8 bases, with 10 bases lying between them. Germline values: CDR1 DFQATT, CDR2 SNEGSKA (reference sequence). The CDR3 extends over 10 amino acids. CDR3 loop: CSALWRGYTF. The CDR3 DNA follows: TGCAGTGCCCTATGGCGGGGCTACACCTTC.

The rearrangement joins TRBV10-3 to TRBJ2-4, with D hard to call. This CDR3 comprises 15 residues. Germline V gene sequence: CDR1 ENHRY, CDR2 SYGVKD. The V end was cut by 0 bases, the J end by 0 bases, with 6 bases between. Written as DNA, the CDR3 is TGTGCCATCAGTGAGTCGACTCTAGCCAAAAACATTCAGTACTTC. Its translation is CAISESTLAKNIQYF.

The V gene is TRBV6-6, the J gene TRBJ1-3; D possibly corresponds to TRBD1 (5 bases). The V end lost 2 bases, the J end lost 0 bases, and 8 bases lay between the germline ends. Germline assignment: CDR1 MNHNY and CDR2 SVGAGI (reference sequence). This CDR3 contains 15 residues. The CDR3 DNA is TGTGCCAGCAGTTACGGAGGGACCTCTGGAAACACCATATATTTT. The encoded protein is CASSYGGTSGNTIYF.

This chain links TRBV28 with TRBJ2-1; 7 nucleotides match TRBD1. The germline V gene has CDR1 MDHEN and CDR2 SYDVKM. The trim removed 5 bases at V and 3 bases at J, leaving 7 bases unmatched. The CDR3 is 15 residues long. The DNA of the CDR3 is TGTGCCAGCAGTATACAGGGGATCCACTACAATGAGCAGTTCTTC. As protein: CASSIQGIHYNEQFF.

The CDR3 is CSVEDSGGAGEKLFF. The CDR3, as DNA: TGCAGCGTTGAAGATAGTGGGGGGGCGGGCGAAAAACTGTTTTTT. V is TRBV29-1 and J is TRBJ1-4; tentatively, D is TRBD1 (6 bases). From germline, CDR1 is SQVTM and CDR2 ANQGSEA. V was clipped by 0 bases and J by 8 bases, with 16 bases between them. The CDR3 contains 15 residues.

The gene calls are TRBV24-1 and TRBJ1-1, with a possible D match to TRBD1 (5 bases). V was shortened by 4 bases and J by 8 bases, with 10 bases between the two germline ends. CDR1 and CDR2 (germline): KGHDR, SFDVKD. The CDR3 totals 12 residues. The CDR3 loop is CATSDRRQEAFF. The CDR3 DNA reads TGTGCCACCAGTGACCGAAGACAGGAAGCTTTCTTT.

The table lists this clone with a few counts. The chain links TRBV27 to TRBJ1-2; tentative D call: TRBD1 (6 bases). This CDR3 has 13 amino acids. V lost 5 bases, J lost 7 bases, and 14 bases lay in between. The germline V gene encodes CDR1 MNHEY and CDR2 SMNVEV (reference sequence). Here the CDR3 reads CASSSYRESGYTF. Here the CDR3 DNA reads TGTGCCAGCAGTAGTTACAGGGAATCTGGCTACACCTTC.

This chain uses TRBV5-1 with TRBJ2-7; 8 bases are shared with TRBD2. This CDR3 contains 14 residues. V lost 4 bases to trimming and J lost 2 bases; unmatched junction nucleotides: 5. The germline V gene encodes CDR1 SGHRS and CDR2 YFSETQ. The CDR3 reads CASSMTSVAYEQYF. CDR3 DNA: TGCGCCAGCAGCATGACTAGCGTTGCCTACGAGCAGTACTTC.

The CDR3 DNA is TGTGCCTGGAGTGTTTTCGGGGGGAGCCTTTCGGATACGCAGTATTTT. Its protein is CAWSVFGGSLSDTQYF. This chain uses TRBV30 with TRBJ2-3; 7 bases map to TRBD2. Losses at the gene ends were 0 bases for V and 6 bases for J; bases not matched to a gene: 12. CDR1 is GTSNPN and CDR2 is SVGIG in the germline V gene (reference sequence). The CDR3 sequence is 16 residues long.

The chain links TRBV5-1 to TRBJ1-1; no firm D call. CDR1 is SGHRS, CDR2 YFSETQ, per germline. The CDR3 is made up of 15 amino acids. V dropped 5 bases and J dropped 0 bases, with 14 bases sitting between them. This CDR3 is CASRSSSGLNTEAFF. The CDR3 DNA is TGCGCCAGCAGGTCGTCGTCGGGGTTGAACACTGAAGCTTTCTTT. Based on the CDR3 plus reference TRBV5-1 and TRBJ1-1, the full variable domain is KAGVTQTPRYLIKTRGQQVTLSCSPISGHRSVSWYQQTPGQGLQFLFEYFSETQRNKGNFPGRFSGRQFSNSRSEMNVSTLELGDSALYLCASRSSSGLNTEAFFGQGTRLTVV.

The chain's CDR3 is CASSFLGGNEQFF. Here the CDR3 DNA reads TGCGCCAGCAGCTTCCTAGGAGGTAATGAGCAGTTCTTC. V usage is TRBV5-1 and J usage is TRBJ2-1; D is possibly TRBD2 (5 bases). Germline loops: CDR1 SGHRS, CDR2 YFSETQ. V was clipped by 2 bases and J by 7 bases, with 10 bases between them. This CDR3 spans 13 amino acids. Using reference TRBV5-1 and TRBJ2-1 for the parts outside the CDR3, the full variable domain is KAGVTQTPRYLIKTRGQQVTLSCSPISGHRSVSWYQQTPGQGLQFLFEYFSETQRNKGNFPGRFSGRQFSNSRSEMNVSTLELGDSALYLCASSFLGGNEQFFGPGTRLTVL.

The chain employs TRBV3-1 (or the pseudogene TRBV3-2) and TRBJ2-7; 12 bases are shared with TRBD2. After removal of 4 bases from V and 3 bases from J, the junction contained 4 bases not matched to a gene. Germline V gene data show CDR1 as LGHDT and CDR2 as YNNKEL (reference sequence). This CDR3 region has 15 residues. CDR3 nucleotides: TGTGCCAGCAGCCGGGGACTAGCGGGCAACTACGAGCAGTACTTC. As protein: CASSRGLAGNYEQYF.

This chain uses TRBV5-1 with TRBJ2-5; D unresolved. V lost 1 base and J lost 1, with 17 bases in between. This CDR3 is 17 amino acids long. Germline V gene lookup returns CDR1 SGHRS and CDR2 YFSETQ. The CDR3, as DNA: TGCGCCAGCAGCTTGACTCCCGGGTCGAACACCCAAGAGACCCAGTACTTC. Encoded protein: CASSLTPGSNTQETQYF.

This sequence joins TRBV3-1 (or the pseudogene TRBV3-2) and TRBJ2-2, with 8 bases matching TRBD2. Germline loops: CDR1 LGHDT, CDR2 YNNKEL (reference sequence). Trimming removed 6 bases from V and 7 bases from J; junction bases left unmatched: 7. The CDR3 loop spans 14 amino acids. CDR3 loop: CASRNSGTSGELFF. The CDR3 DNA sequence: TGTGCCAGCAGGAACTCAGGGACTAGCGGGGAGCTGTTTTTT.

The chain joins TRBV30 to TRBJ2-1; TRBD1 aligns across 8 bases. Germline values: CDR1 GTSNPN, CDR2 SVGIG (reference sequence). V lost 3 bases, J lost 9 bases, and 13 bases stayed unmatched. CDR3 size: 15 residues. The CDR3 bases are TGTGCCTGGAGCGGTCTCGGACAGGGTGAGAGTGAGCAGTTCTTC. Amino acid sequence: CAWSGLGQGESEQFF. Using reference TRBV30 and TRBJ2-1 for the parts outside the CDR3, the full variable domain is SQTIHQWPATLVQPVGSPLSLECTVEGTSNPNLYWYRQAAGRGLQLLFYSVGIGQISSEVPQNLSASRPQDRQFILSSKKLLLSDSGFYLCAWSGLGQGESEQFFGPGTRLTVL.